This TCR beta chain emerged from a study of post-analysis software for immune sequencing data. Study results and limitations: Patients carried roughly 5 TRBV segments more frequently than controls did, and TRBV5-6, TRBV5-1 and TRBV20-1 were among them. Significantly decreased normalized Chao1 diversity was recorded for multiple sclerosis patients relative to controls.

Deletions cut 7 bases from V and 0 bases from J, with 13 bases between. This CDR3 contains 14 residues. In germline, CDR1 is LNHDA, CDR2 SQIVND (reference sequence). With regard to this clonotype: As yet, its antigen is unknown.

TCR beta libraries were prepared from cDNA with unique molecular identifiers. Input of roughly 0.9 to 11 million T cells yielded roughly 530,000 cDNA molecules. In TCRdb, the PCR reads were re-called with MiXCR into one record per CDR3 protein. The sample records about 460,000 distinct CDR3 sequences, over 35% being singletons. The chain is built from TRBV19 and TRBJ2-7; D is unclear. The receptor's source is a girl between 10 and 17 years old with multiple sclerosis. Sequences were obtained from blood. The CDR3 DNA sequence: TGTGCCAGTACCCCCGGAGCGACCTCCTACGAGCAGTACTTC. Translating gives CASTPGATSYEQYF.